In its sample, the clone carrying this T cell receptor beta chain is medium-sized. Its antigen is undetermined. The data were produced by immunoSEQ multiplex PCR, yet TCRdb's version contains in-frame clones alone and is incomplete. The sample lists 8,500 to 10,000 clones, 65% to 70% occurring once. The CDR3 contains 12 residues. Trimming took off 6 bases at V and 3 bases at J, with 10 bases between the two ends. Per the germline V gene, CDR1 is SQVTM and CDR2 is ANQGSEA. The sample is drawn from a study of tumor-infiltrating lymphocytes in localized non-small cell lung cancer. General study findings and limits: Only some patients had TCR sequencing, depending on available tissue.

This clonotype was obtained from a human donor with non-small cell lung cancer. The V call is TRBV29-1, the J call TRBJ2-3, with D hard to call. Sequences were obtained from uninvolved lung tissue not adjacent to the tumor. DNA of the CDR3: TGCAGCGTGCTCACCCCGACAGATACGCAGTATTTT. Its translation: CSVLTPTDTQYF.